The present entry profiles one T cell receptor beta chain with its context. Its specificity is not known. This entry comes from a study of healthy donors' naive CD4 and CD8 T cells. General study results and limits: Reportedly, most V and J gene segments showed naive CD4+ versus CD8+ bias.

A linear amplification protocol produced the TCR libraries from about 450 ng of total RNA. TCRdb re-derived calls from the reads in MiXCR, one entry per CDR3 protein. The top ten clones hold 2% to 2.5% of a sample with about 180,000 distinct CDR3 sequences, about 74% of them seen once. The trim removed 1 base at V and 2 bases at J, leaving 11 bases unmatched. In germline, CDR1 is SGHVS, CDR2 FNYEAQ. The CDR3 spans 19 residues. Source material: naive CD4+ and CD8+ T cells sorted from blood, pooled from several donors. The chain recombines TRBV7-6 with TRBJ2-2; 9 positions agree with TRBD2. This sequence was found in a pool of human donors in good health; the sample pools cells from several healthy donors. The CDR3 protein is CASSLGLAGPNTNTGELFF. The CDR3, as DNA: TGTGCCAGCAGCTTAGGCCTAGCGGGACCCAATACAAACACCGGGGAGCTGTTTTTT.